The source of this T cell receptor beta chain is a study of T-cell memory formation after mild COVID-19 (dated by TCRdb to the early 2020s). For the study in its entirety: Most TCR sequence clusters were specific to one of the two donors. Two young, previously healthy adult volunteers made up the cohort, one male and one female. In two donors, T-cell clones that expanded and contracted after mild COVID-19 were followed by sequencing TCRalpha and TCRbeta repertoires longitudinally.

V is pared back by 5 bases and J by 5 bases, with 18 bases lying between the germline termini. CDR1 and CDR2 were assigned from the germline V gene (reference sequence) as DFQATT and SNEGSKA. The CDR3, from cysteine to phenylalanine, totals 14 residues. Left in the record is the CDR3 DNA by itself, 42 bases read in frame from the first base. This sample was sequenced with an Illumina NovaSeq 6000. TCRalpha and TCRbeta cDNA libraries were constructed by 5'RACE with constant-segment primers, with sample barcodes and unique molecular identifiers being introduced. RNA was extracted from every sample with Trizol reagent. The libraries were amplified in two PCR steps, and the second step added a second sample barcode and Illumina TruSeq adapters. Sequencing of libraries was performed on an Illumina NovaSeq with 2 x 150 bp paired-end reads. From the authors' description of their analysis: Reads were demultiplexed and collapsed into UMI-guided consensus sequences with migec v1.2.7. Using mixcr v2.1.11, UMI consensuses were aligned to TRA and TRB V and J templates and then assembled into clonotypes. A clonotype was counted as expanded or contracted only if both edgeR and NoisET called the change significant, with noise models trained on biological replicates. For edgeR calls, the thresholds were a false discovery rate-adjusted p below 0.01 and a log2 fold-change of 1. As an exploratory analysis of dynamics, max-normalized trajectories of the 1000 most abundant clonotypes were examined by PCA with hierarchical clustering. The CD4 or CD8 phenotype of responding clones was assigned using the separately sequenced CD4+ and CD8+ repertoires. The raw public reads went through TCRdb reprocessing: fastp at Q25, MiXCR clone calling, in-frame beta chains kept. CDR3 protein sequences are deduplicated, and each keeps its most common genes and DNA. It is TCRdb's table, rather than the study itself, that gives the V and J calls and clone size. Counted in this sample were roughly 300,000 distinct CDR3 sequences; about a sixth of them appeared once. Roughly 24% of the sample is in the top ten clones.

What the authors observed across the whole study: The study covered only a couple of mild cases, and larger cohorts including severe cases with pre-infection samples were considered necessary. Contracting CD4+ clones turned up mainly in the CM and EM memory subsets, whereas EMRA was where CD8+ clones were enriched. From day 15 to 85, contracting clones showed balanced CD4/CD8 phenotypes, whereas a second wave of clones that expanded from day 15 to 37 leaned towards CD4+. SARS-CoV-2 specificity was not confirmed for the second-wave clones peaking on day 37. Some responding clones were detected in pre-infection memory, which suggested that pre-existing cross-reactive memory T cells had joined the SARS-CoV-2 response.

Ficoll-Paque density gradient centrifugation was used to isolate PBMCs. The table lists this clonotype with a few counts. Its binding antigen is unknown. Qualities for individual bases were not recorded, and no much larger clone is one base off. This sequence was found in a man younger than 30 who had mild COVID-19 (a few samples of this study predate the infection). The sample titles of this study are shuffled in the database, so cell type and time point are left out; the donor was told from shared clones. The sequenced sample was PBMCs or a T cell subset sorted from them (not recorded which). The chain was built from TRBV20-1 and TRBJ2-5, with a weak D call of TRBD2 (5 bases match). In nucleotides, the sequence is TGCAGTGCTCATCCAACTAGAGAGCGGGAGACCCAGTACTTC. This translates into CSAHPTRERETQYF.